Here is one T cell receptor beta chain with its context. Its matching antigen is unknown. The source of the sample is a study of cytomegalovirus exposure and HLA in healthy donors. Both 60 Vbeta primers and 13 Jbeta primers went into the PCR. The authors' processing: In a later analysis, of 79 million or so unique beta chains, roughly 10 million appeared in at least two donors. The method was immunoSEQ multiplex PCR; TCRdb's version includes in-frame clones alone and lacks a portion of them. That table supplies the V and J calls and clone size; D and trimming were determined from the DNA. This sample has 100,000 to 120,000 clones, with over 75% found just once. Germline CDR1 KGHSH, CDR2 LQKENI. V lost 6 bases, J lost 3 bases, and 11 bases lay in between. The CDR3 covers 13 residues. Study results and limitations: Cytomegalovirus association was listed for 170 or so TCR beta chains. A later analysis linked a missense DCLRE1C variant to TCR beta V- and J-gene trimming.

The clonotype comes from a woman between 18 and 29 years old in good health and CMV-seronegative. The V and J genes are TRBV18 and TRBJ2-5; D gene unclear. The sample comprised PBMCs. As DNA, the CDR3 is TGTGCCAGCTCGGGCAGTACTGAAGAGACCCAGTACTTC. This codes for CASSGSTEETQYF.